Listed here are 30 T cell receptor beta chains from one sample, sequenced in a study of IL-17A CD8 T cells in psoriatic arthritis synovium. Synovial fluid effusions were aspirated from the actively inflamed joints of patients with psoriatic arthritis. Libraries were prepared through the immunoSEQ multiplex PCR assay. TCRdb stores this immuneACCESS table with in-frame sequences only. Part of the clones is absent; in the studies checked, under half of the shortfall reflects unresolved V genes, and no reason is known for the rest. The sample includes about 1,900 clones, with more than 65% observed a single time. The biggest ten clones account for roughly 9% of the sample. The sample taken for sequencing was memory CD8+ T cells from synovial fluid. The sample's cell subset or site label is to be understood as: bulk memory CD8+ T cells (CD45RA-CD27+/- and CD45RA+CD27-). All receptors come from a human donor with psoriatic arthritis.

This chain connects TRBV13 to TRBJ1-2; the D is unclear. CDR3 size: 15 residues. With 1 base removed from V and 2 bases from J, the gap between germline ends came to 11 bases. Germline-derived CDR1 and CDR2 are PRHDT and FYEKMQ (reference sequence). DNA of the CDR3: TGTGCCAGCAGCTTAGAAGCTGCGGCGAACTATGGCTACACCTTC. Translating it yields CASSLEAAANYGYTF.

The chain joins TRBV18 to TRBJ1-2, with D maybe TRBD1 (5 bases). The V gene's germline CDR1 is KGHSH and CDR2 LQKENI. Trimming stripped 1 base from V and 1 base from J, with 13 bases between. The length of the CDR3 is 16 residues. CDR3 sequence: CASSPREADNNYGYTF. CDR3 in DNA: TGTGCCAGCTCACCACGGGAGGCGGACAATAACTATGGCTACACCTTC.

The chain uses TRBV30 and TRBJ1-2, with TRBD1 as a possible D gene (6 bases). Per the germline V gene, CDR1 is GTSNPN and CDR2 is SVGIG (reference sequence). Trimming removed 2 bases from V and 8 bases from J, with 15 bases in between. The CDR3 spans 13 residues. The CDR3 is CAWSPPDRFGYTF. In DNA, the CDR3 is TGTGCCTGGAGTCCACCGGACAGATTCGGCTACACCTTC.

The gene calls are TRBV5-6 and TRBJ2-7, with a possible D match to TRBD1 (5 bases). Per the germline V gene, CDR1 is SGHDT and CDR2 is YYEEEE. The ends were cut back, 3 bases at V and 2 bases at J, with 12 bases in the middle. The CDR3 length is 14 residues. The CDR3 sequence: CASSSQGLTYEQYF. The CDR3 bases are TGTGCCAGCAGCTCCCAGGGTCTTACCTACGAGCAGTACTTC. Complete variable domain (other parts from reference TRBV5-6 and TRBJ2-7): DAGVTQSPTHLIKTRGQQVTLRCSPKSGHDTVSWYQQALGQGPQFIFQYYEEEERQRGNFPDRFSGHQFPNYSSELNVNALLLGDSALYLCASSSQGLTYEQYFGPGTRLTVT.

V and J are TRBV7-8 and TRBJ2-7; 7 bases are shared with TRBD2. The CDR3 is 15 amino acids. Germline lookup yields CDR1 SGHVS and CDR2 FQNEAQ. Trimming took 5 bases from V and 4 from J; bases not matched to a gene: 11. DNA for the CDR3: TGTGCCAGCAGCCAGAATACTGGGGAGGGGTACGAGCAGTACTTC. This encodes CASSQNTGEGYEQYF.

This rearrangement joins TRBV7-9 to TRBJ1-2; unclear D gene. Germline values: CDR1 SEHNR, CDR2 FQNEAQ (reference sequence). Trimming stripped 4 bases from V and 3 bases from J, with 6 bases between. This CDR3 contains 12 residues. CDR3 sequence (DNA): TGTGCCAGCAGCTCGGGCCACTATGGCTACACCTTC. The encoded protein is CASSSGHYGYTF.

The CDR3 sequence is CASSLYGTGGTDTQYF. The CDR3 coding sequence is TGTGCCAGCAGCTTATACGGGACAGGGGGCACAGATACGCAGTATTTT. This sequence joins TRBV7-3 and TRBJ2-3, with TRBD1 identical over 10 bases. This CDR3 is built from 16 residues. Per germline, CDR1 SGHTA and CDR2 FQGTGA. With 2 bases clipped from V and 1 base from J, the junction kept 3 bases outside the gene matches.

A word on this clone: A much larger clone is a single base away; this may be a read error. This chain joins TRBV7-4 and TRBJ2-7; 7 nucleotides line up with TRBD1. Germline CDR1 SGHVT, CDR2 SQSDAQ. Trimming took 5 bases from V and 2 from J; bases not matched to a gene: 3. This CDR3 is 13 amino acids long. The CDR3 DNA reads TGTGCCAGCAGCGTCGGACAGGCCTACGAGCAGTACTTC. It is translated as CASSVGQAYEQYF.

The CDR3 protein is CASSVGKNEQFF. Here the CDR3 DNA reads TGTGCCAGCAGCGTTGGGAAGAATGAGCAGTTCTTC. This chain uses TRBV11-2 with TRBJ2-1, with no clear D. Germline CDR1 reads SGHAT; CDR2 reads FQNNGV. The CDR3 runs to 12 residues. Trimming took off 5 bases at V and 7 bases at J, with 9 bases between the two ends.

The genes are TRBV11-2 and TRBJ2-7, with a weak D call TRBD2 (5 bases). V gave up 5 bases and J gave up 4 bases, with 9 bases separating them. Per the germline V gene, CDR1 is SGHAT and CDR2 is FQNNGV. The CDR3 has 12 residues. The CDR3 DNA sequence: TGTGCCAGCAGCCCGCGGAGGTACGAGCAGTACTTC. As protein: CASSPRRYEQYF.

The V gene is TRBV7-6, the J gene TRBJ2-3; D is uncertain. The ends were cut back, 1 base at V and 6 bases at J, with 5 bases in the middle. The V gene's germline CDR1 is SGHVS and CDR2 FNYEAQ. CDR3 length: 12 residues. The CDR3 nucleotides read TGTGCCAGCAGCTTAGGGGCGGATACGCAGTATTTT. This codes for CASSLGADTQYF.

The chain links TRBV28 to TRBJ2-7, with TRBD1 identical over 7 bases. Germline lookup yields CDR1 MDHEN and CDR2 SYDVKM. The CDR3 extends over 13 amino acids. V gave up 10 bases and J gave up 3 bases; unmatched junction bases: 9. The CDR3 DNA reads as TGTGCCACCAGGGGAACAGGGGTCTACGAGCAGTACTTC. Its protein product is CATRGTGVYEQYF.

This clone occurred once. The rearrangement links TRBV15 to TRBJ2-5; 10 bases match TRBD2. The CDR3 contains 15 residues. V shed 7 bases, J shed 5 bases, and the junction held 10 bases outside the gene matches. Germline V lookup: CDR1 LNHNV, CDR2 YYDKDF (reference sequence). CDR3: CATTPSGRTAETQYF. CDR3 sequence (DNA): TGTGCCACCACGCCTAGCGGGAGAACCGCTGAGACCCAGTACTTC.

J is TRBJ2-2 and V is TRBV4-3; D is unresolved. V was cut by 6 bases and J by 0 bases, with 5 bases left in between. Germline V gene data show CDR1 as LGHNA and CDR2 as YSLEER. The CDR3 sequence is 13 residues long. Written as DNA, the CDR3 is TGCGCCAGCAGGGGCCCGAACACCGGGGAGCTGTTTTTT. This sequence encodes CASRGPNTGELFF.

This chain joins TRBV5-6 and TRBJ1-5; D is unclear. The germline V gene encodes CDR1 SGHDT and CDR2 YYEEEE. Trimming removed 2 bases at V and 2 bases at J, with 17 bases between. The length of the CDR3 is 17 residues. The CDR3 nucleotides are TGTGCCAGCAGCTTTAGGACGGGAAGGGCGGGCAATCAGCCCCAGCATTTT. This codes for CASSFRTGRAGNQPQHF. The full variable domain, with the rest looked up from reference TRBV5-6 and TRBJ1-5, is DAGVTQSPTHLIKTRGQQVTLRCSPKSGHDTVSWYQQALGQGPQFIFQYYEEEERQRGNFPDRFSGHQFPNYSSELNVNALLLGDSALYLCASSFRTGRAGNQPQHFGDGTRLSIL.

The rearrangement uses TRBV9 and TRBJ2-1; 8 nucleotides match TRBD2. There are 20 residues in the CDR3. Trimming removed 3 bases from V and 0 bases from J; junction bases left unmatched: 17. CDR1 and CDR2 from the germline V gene are SGDLS and YYNGEE. The CDR3 DNA is TGTGCCAGCAGCGGCCGGGGGGGCGCTAGCGGAGAGGGCTCCTACAATGAGCAGTTCTTC. Translating gives CASSGRGGASGEGSYNEQFF.

This clone came up a few times. The rearrangement uses TRBV19 and TRBJ2-7; D possibly uses TRBD1 or TRBD2 (6 bases each). This CDR3 has 14 residues. Trimming shortened V by 1 base and J by 6 bases, and 13 bases separated the two germline ends. Germline CDR1 is LNHDA and CDR2 is SQIVND (reference sequence). CDR3 DNA: TGTGCCAGTAGTATAGGTGGGGGGCAAGGCGAGCAGTACTTC. It is translated as CASSIGGGQGEQYF. Full variable domain (rest looked up from reference TRBV19 and TRBJ2-7): DGGITQSPKYLFRKEGQNVTLSCEQNLNHDAMYWYRQDPGQGLRLIYYSQIVNDFQKGDIAEGYSVSREKKESFPLTVTSAQKNPTAFYLCASSIGGGQGEQYFGPGTRLTVT.

The chain recombines TRBV6-1 with TRBJ1-4; D call uncertain. CDR1 and CDR2 from the germline V gene are MNHNS and SASEGT. CDR3 length: 14 residues. The V gene lost 3 bases and the J gene lost 8 bases, with 13 bases spanning the gap. DNA for the CDR3: TGTGCCAGCAGTGATTGGCCCCTCATAGAAAAACTGTTTTTT. This translates into CASSDWPLIEKLFF.

The genes are TRBV10-3 and TRBJ1-2, with D possibly TRBD1 on 6 matching bases. Trimming took 5 bases from V and 2 from J, leaving 12 bases between them. This CDR3 is built from 14 residues. Germline loops: CDR1 ENHRY, CDR2 SYGVKD. The CDR3 sequence: CAISKGHLNYGYTF. The CDR3, as DNA: TGTGCCATCAGTAAGGGACACCTCAACTATGGCTACACCTTC.

This clone was seen only once. V gene TRBV27 combines with J gene TRBJ1-1, with a tentative D call TRBD1 (5 bases). This CDR3 has 13 residues. Trimming took 6 bases from V and 3 from J, leaving 11 bases between them. Germline CDR1 is MNHEY and CDR2 is SMNVEV (reference sequence). DNA for the CDR3: TGTGCCAGCAGCGTAGGGACTCACACTGAAGCTTTCTTT. Its protein is CASSVGTHTEAFF.

The rearrangement links TRBV7-9 to TRBJ2-3; D may be TRBD2 (6 bases). Germline CDR1 and CDR2: SEHNR and FQNEAQ (reference sequence). The CDR3 has 14 residues. Trimming removed 5 bases at V and 0 bases at J, with 9 bases between. The chain's CDR3 is CASSRGWSTDTQYF. CDR3 nucleotide sequence: TGTGCCAGCAGCCGGGGGTGGAGCACAGATACGCAGTATTTT.

The sample holds a few counts of this clone. The chain has TRBV9 and TRBJ1-2, with D perhaps TRBD1 (5 bases). With 1 base removed from V and 5 bases from J, the gap between germline ends came to 12 bases. The CDR3 sequence is 14 residues long. Germline loops: CDR1 SGDLS, CDR2 YYNGEE. Here the CDR3 reads CASSVQGDRYGYTF. CDR3 DNA sequence: TGTGCCAGCAGCGTACAGGGTGATAGATATGGCTACACCTTC.

This CDR3 is CASSRHSTNEKLFF. The CDR3 nucleotides read TGTGCCAGCAGCCGGCACAGCACTAATGAAAAACTGTTTTTT. This chain uses TRBV2 with TRBJ1-4; no definite D call. Per germline, CDR1 SNHLY and CDR2 FYNNEI. The CDR3 has 14 amino acids. V was shortened by 6 bases and J by 2 bases, with 10 bases between the two germline ends.

This sequence joins TRBV11-1 and TRBJ2-3; no reliable D call. V lost 3 bases to trimming and J lost 1 base, with 8 bases between them. The CDR3 extends over 14 amino acids. Germline CDR1 and CDR2: SGHAT and FQDESV (reference sequence). The DNA of the CDR3 is TGTGCCAGCAGCTTCGGGTCCCGCACAGATACGCAGTATTTT. Residues: CASSFGSRTDTQYF.

In its sample, this clone was seen a few times. This CDR3 is also generated by other DNA sequences in the sample. The rearrangement links TRBV4-3 to TRBJ2-6; 7 bases align to TRBD2. CDR3 length equals 20 residues. V lost 5 bases to trimming and J lost 0 bases; unmatched junction nucleotides: 16. Germline loops: CDR1 LGHNA, CDR2 YSLEER. Here the CDR3 DNA reads TGCGCCAGCAGCTGGGGGGGAGGGAGGGCTTTACCCTCTGGGGCCAACGTCCTGACTTTC. It specifies CASSWGGGRALPSGANVLTF.

This clone was seen only once. The chain links TRBV5-5 to TRBJ2-7; 7 nucleotides align to TRBD1. After removal of 0 bases from V and 2 bases from J, the junction contained 5 bases not matched to a gene. This CDR3 contains 15 residues. Germline lookup yields CDR1 SGHKS and CDR2 YYEKEE (reference sequence). Written as DNA, the CDR3 is TGTGCCAGCAGCTTGGGGGGAGACAGGGCCTACGAGCAGTACTTC. Amino acid sequence: CASSLGGDRAYEQYF.

This clone was seen a handful of times. The chain is built from TRBV9 and TRBJ2-1; 12 nucleotides line up with TRBD2. CDR1 is SGDLS and CDR2 is YYNGEE in the germline V gene. V lost 3 bases to trimming and J lost 2 bases; unmatched junction nucleotides: 3. The length of the CDR3 is 16 residues. Here the CDR3 reads CASSGPSGGAYNEQFF. CDR3 DNA: TGTGCCAGCAGCGGGCCTAGCGGGGGGGCCTACAATGAGCAGTTCTTC.

The J gene is TRBJ2-7, the V gene TRBV11-2; 9 bases fit TRBD2. The V segment lost 3 bases and the J segment 2 bases; nucleotides outside the gene matches: 2. Germline CDR1 SGHAT, CDR2 FQNNGV. This CDR3 is 14 amino acids long. Here the CDR3 DNA reads TGTGCCAGCAGCTTCGGCGGGGGGGCCTACGAGCAGTACTTC. It translates to CASSFGGGAYEQYF. The full variable domain, in which reference TRBV11-2 and TRBJ2-7 provide the parts outside the CDR3, is EAGVAQSPRYKIIEKRQSVAFWCNPISGHATLYWYQQILGQGPKLLIQFQNNGVVDDSQLPKDRFSAERLKGVDSTLKIQPAKLEDSAVYLCASSFGGGAYEQYFGPGTRLTVT.

The CDR3 nucleotides read TGTGCCAGCAGCGCCGAAGTAGTGGAAGGACTAGCGCCCCAAAGGGATACGCAGTATTTT. As protein: CASSAEVVEGLAPQRDTQYF. The chain couples TRBV7-6 to TRBJ2-3, with 9 bases lining up with TRBD2. Germline lookup yields CDR1 SGHVS and CDR2 FNYEAQ. The CDR3 extends over 20 amino acids. V was clipped by 5 bases and J by 6 bases; unmatched bases: 24.

The chain recombines TRBV7-9 with TRBJ2-7, with TRBD1 matching 9 bases. In germline, CDR1 is SEHNR, CDR2 FQNEAQ (reference sequence). The junction had 10 bases not matched to a gene; V was cut back by 7 bases and J by 3 bases. The CDR3 is made up of 15 amino acids. The CDR3 DNA sequence: TGTGCCAGCACCCTATCGACAGGGGGTGACTACGAGCAGTACTTC. Translated, it gives CASTLSTGGDYEQYF.